This TCR beta chain was identified during a study of somatic mutations in cytotoxic T cells in rheumatoid arthritis. Findings and caveats of the study: Within the rheumatoid arthritis patients, CD8+ clonality went up as age increased (Spearman r=0.49). The same was not true of the healthy controls. Clonality of CD8+ T cells, which was compared between rheumatoid arthritis patients and age-matched healthy controls, did not differ significantly. Just what the expanded CD8+ clones targeted, in terms of antigens, remained unknown.

This clone has a single count. Its antigen is undetermined. Flow cytometry was used to check the purity of CD4+ and CD8+ cells, which had been isolated by positive magnetic bead selection. Measured with immunoSEQ multiplex PCR; TCRdb has only the in-frame clones, and not every one. Among 20,000 or so clones, roughly four fifths were seen once, and the ten largest hold approximately 10%. This CDR3 comprises 12 residues. The J segment lost 9 bases and the V segment lost 7 bases, leaving 6 bases of the junction unmatched. The germline V gene encodes CDR1 SNHLY and CDR2 FYNNEI. The chain has TRBV2 and TRBJ2-1, with 7 positions matching TRBD2. The sample comprised CD8+ T cells sorted from blood. This sequence was found in a woman in her forties or fifties in good health. The CDR3 DNA reads TGTGCCAGCACCCCGACTAGCACTGAGCAGTTCTTC. Amino acids: CASTPTSTEQFF.